The next 2 T cell receptor beta chains were all read from a single sample in a study of CXCR3-negative and CXCR3-positive naive CD8 T cells. Points from the study as a whole: TRB CDR3 hydrophobicity was greater in CXCR3-positive naive cells than in CXCR3-negative naive cells.

Their antigen targets remain unknown. UMI-labeled 5' RACE yielded the TRB cDNA libraries. Using the 5' RACE reads, TCRdb records one entry per CDR3 protein without DNA. Recorded for this sample: roughly 7,000 distinct CDR3 sequences. Sequenced sample: naive CXCR3+ CD8+ T cells from blood. Described subset: CD45RO-CCR7+CD27+CD95- naive CD8+ T cells expressing CXCR3 (TNR3+). Receptors originate from a human donor in good health. Some clones in this sample may be carry-over from other donors' samples.

V and J are TRBV20-1 and TRBJ2-7; the TCRdb D gene call, TRBD2, has no DNA to confirm it. The CDR3 loop spans 14 amino acids. The germline V gene has CDR1 DFQATT and CDR2 SNEGSKA (reference sequence). CDR3 loop: CSARERGSSYEQYF.

The rearrangement uses TRBV5-1 and TRBJ2-7; as DNA is missing, the TRBD1 call by TCRdb cannot be tested. The germline CDR1 and CDR2 sequences are SGHRS and YFSETQ. This CDR3 has 15 amino acids. The CDR3 loop is CASSAYGQVGYEQYF.